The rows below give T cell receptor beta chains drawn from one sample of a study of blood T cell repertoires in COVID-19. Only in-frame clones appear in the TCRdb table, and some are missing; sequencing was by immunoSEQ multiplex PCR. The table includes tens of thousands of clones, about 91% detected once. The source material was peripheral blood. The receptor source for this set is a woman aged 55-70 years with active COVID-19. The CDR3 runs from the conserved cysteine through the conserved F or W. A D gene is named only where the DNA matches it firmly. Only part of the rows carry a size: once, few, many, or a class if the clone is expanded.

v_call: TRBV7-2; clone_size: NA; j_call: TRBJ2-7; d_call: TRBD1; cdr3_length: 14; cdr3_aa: CASSLLGQAAEQYF; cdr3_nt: TGTGCCAGCAGCCTCCTAGGACAGGCCGCCGAGCAGTACTTC
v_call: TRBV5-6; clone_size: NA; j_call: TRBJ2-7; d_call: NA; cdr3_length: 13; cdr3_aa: CASSLTLTYEQYF; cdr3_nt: TGTGCCAGCAGCTTGACCCTAACCTACGAGCAGTACTTC
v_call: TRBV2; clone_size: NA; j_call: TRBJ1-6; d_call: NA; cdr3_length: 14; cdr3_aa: CASTGGAVNSPLHF; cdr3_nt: TGTGCCAGCACCGGCGGGGCAGTTAATTCACCCCTCCACTTT
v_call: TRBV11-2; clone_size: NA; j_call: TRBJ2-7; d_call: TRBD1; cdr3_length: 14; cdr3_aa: CASSPTGMGYEQYF; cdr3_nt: TGTGCCAGCAGCCCGACAGGGATGGGCTACGAGCAGTACTTC
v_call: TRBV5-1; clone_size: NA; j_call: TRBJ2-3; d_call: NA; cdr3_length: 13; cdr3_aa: CASTGTSTDTQYF; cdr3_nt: TGCGCCAGCACAGGGACTAGCACAGATACGCAGTATTTT
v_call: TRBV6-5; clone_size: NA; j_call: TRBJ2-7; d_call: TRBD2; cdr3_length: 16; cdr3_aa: CASSSSGGPRFVEQYF; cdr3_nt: TGTGCCAGCAGTTCTAGCGGGGGGCCTCGATTTGTGGAGCAGTACTTC
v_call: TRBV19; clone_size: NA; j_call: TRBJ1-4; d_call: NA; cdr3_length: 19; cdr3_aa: CASSIRRIARVTTNEKLFF; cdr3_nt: TGTGCCAGTAGTATTCGCAGGATTGCCAGGGTGACAACTAATGAAAAACTGTTTTTT
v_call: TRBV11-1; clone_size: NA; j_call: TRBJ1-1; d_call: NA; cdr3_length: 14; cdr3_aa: CASSSPDRGAEAFF; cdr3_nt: TGTGCCAGCAGCTCCCCCGACCGAGGCGCTGAAGCTTTCTTT
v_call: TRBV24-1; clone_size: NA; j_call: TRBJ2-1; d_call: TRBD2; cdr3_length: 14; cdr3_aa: CATSQGLAGGEQFF; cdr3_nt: TGTGCCACCAGCCAGGGACTAGCGGGGGGGGAGCAGTTCTTC
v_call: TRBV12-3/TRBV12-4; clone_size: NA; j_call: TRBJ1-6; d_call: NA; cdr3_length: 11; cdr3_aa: CASSLNSPLHF; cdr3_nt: TGTGCCAGCAGTCTAAATTCACCCCTCCACTTT
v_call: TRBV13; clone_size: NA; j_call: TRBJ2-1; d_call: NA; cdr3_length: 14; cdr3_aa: CASSTQGYYNEQFF; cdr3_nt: TGTGCCAGCAGTACCCAGGGTTACTACAATGAGCAGTTCTTC
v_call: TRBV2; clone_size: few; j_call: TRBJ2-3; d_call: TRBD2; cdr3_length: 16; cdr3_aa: CASSEFAGGITDTQYF; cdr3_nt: TGTGCCAGCAGTGAATTTGCGGGGGGAATCACAGATACGCAGTATTTT
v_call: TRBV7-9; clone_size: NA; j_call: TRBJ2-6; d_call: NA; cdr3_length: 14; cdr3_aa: CASSFYSGANVLTF; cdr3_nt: TGTGCCAGCAGCTTTTACTCTGGGGCCAACGTCCTGACTTTC
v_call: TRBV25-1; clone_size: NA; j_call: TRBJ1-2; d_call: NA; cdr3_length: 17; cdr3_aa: CASSEAGGGRRTYGYTF; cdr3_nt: TGTGCCAGCAGTGAAGCAGGTGGAGGCAGGAGAACTTATGGCTACACCTTC
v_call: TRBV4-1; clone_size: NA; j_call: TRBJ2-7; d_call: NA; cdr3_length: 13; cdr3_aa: CASSQDQGYEQYF; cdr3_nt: TGCGCCAGCAGCCAAGACCAGGGTTACGAGCAGTACTTC
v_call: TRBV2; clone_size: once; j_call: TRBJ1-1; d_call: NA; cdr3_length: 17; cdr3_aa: CASTVFRQVKLNTEAFF; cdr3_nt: TGTGCCAGCACCGTTTTCAGACAGGTCAAGTTGAACACTGAAGCTTTCTTT
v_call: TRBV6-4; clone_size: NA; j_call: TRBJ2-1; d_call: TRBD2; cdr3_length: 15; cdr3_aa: CASSDGTSFHNEQFF; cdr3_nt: TGTGCCAGCAGTGACGGGACTAGCTTCCACAATGAGCAGTTCTTC
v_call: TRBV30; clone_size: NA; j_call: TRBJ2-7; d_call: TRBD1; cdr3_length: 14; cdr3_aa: CASGTAHSSYEQYF; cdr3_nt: TGTGCCTCTGGGACAGCCCATTCTTCCTACGAGCAGTACTTC
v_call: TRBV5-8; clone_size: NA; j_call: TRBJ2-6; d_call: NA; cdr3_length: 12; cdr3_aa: CASIPLANVLTF; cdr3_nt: TGTGCCAGCATTCCGTTGGCCAACGTCCTGACTTTC
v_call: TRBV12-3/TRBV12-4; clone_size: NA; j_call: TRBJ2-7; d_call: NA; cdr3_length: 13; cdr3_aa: CASSFDNPYEQYF; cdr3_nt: TGTGCCAGCAGTTTTGACAATCCCTACGAGCAGTACTTC
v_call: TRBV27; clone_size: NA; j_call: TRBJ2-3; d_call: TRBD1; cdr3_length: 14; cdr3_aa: CASSPSTGTDTQYF; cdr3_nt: TGTGCCAGCAGTCCCTCGACAGGGACAGATACGCAGTATTTT
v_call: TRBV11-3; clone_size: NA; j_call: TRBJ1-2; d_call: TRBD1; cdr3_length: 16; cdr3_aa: CASSFRQGAGCYGYTF; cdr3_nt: TGTGCCAGCAGCTTTCGACAGGGGGCAGGGTGCTATGGCTACACCTTC
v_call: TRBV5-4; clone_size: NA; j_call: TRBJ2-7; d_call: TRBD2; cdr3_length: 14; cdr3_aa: CASSLGLAGGLSFF; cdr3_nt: TGTGCCAGCAGCTTGGGCCTAGCGGGGGGATTGTCTTTCTTC
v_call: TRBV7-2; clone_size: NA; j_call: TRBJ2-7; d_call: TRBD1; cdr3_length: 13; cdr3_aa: CASSLGTGFEQYF; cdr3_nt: TGTGCCAGCAGCTTAGGGACAGGGTTCGAGCAGTACTTC
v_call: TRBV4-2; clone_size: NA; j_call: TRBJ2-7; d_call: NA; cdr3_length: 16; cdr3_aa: CASSRHLSQSDYEQYF; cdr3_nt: TGTGCCAGCAGCCGACACCTGTCCCAATCGGACTACGAGCAGTACTTC
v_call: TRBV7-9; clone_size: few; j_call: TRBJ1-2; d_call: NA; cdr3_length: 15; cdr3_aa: CASSLQGTTNYGYTF; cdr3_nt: TGTGCCAGCAGCTTACAGGGGACCACTAACTATGGCTACACCTTC
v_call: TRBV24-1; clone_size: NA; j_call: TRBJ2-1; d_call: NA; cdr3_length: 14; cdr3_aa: CATSGSQAYNEQFF; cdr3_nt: TGTGCCACCAGTGGGTCTCAGGCTTACAATGAGCAGTTCTTC
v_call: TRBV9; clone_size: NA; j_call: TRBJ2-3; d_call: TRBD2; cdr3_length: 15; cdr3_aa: CASSVSGGPPDTQYF; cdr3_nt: TGTGCCAGCAGCGTTAGCGGGGGGCCCCCAGATACGCAGTATTTT
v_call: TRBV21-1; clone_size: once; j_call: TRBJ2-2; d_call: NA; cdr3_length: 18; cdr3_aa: CASSMRGDRRRSTGELFF; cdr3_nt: TGTGCCAGCAGCATGCGCGGGGACAGGAGGCGTAGTACCGGGGAGCTGTTTTTT
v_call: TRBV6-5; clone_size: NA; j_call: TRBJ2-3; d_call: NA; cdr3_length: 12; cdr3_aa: CASRHYSHTQYF; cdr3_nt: TGTGCCAGCAGACACTACTCTCATACGCAGTATTTT
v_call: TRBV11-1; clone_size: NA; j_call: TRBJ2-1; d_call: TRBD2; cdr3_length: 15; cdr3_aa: CASRRGGLAIDEQFF; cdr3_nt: TGTGCCAGCAGACGGGGGGGCCTCGCAATTGATGAGCAGTTCTTC
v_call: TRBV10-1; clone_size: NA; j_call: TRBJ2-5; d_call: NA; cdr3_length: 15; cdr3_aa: CASRVGGHSRETQYF; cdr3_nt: TGCGCCAGCAGAGTGGGGGGGCATTCCAGAGAGACCCAGTACTTC
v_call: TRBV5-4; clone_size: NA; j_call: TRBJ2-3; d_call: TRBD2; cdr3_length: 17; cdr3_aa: CASSLGLAGGPTDTQYF; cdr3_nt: TGTGCCAGCAGCTTAGGATTAGCGGGGGGCCCCACAGATACGCAGTATTTT
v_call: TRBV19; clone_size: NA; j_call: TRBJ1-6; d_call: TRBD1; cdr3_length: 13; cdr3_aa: CASSSDRESPLHF; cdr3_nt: TGTGCCAGTAGTTCGGACAGGGAATCACCCCTCCACTTT
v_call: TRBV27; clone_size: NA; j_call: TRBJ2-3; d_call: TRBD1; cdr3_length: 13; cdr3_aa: CASSINRGDTQYF; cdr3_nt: TGTGCCAGCAGTATAAACAGGGGAGATACGCAGTATTTT
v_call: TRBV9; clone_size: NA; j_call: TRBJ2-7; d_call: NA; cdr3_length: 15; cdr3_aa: CASSVGQANLYEQYF; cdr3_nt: TGTGCCAGCAGCGTAGGCCAGGCGAACCTCTACGAGCAGTACTTC
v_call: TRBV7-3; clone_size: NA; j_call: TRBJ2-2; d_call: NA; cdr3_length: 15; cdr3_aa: CASSLSGPRTGELFF; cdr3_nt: TGTGCCAGCAGCTTATCAGGTCCGCGCACCGGGGAGCTGTTTTTT
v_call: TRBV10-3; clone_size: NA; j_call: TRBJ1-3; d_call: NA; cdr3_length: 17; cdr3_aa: CAISDSKRGGSGNTIYF; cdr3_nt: TGTGCCATCAGTGATAGTAAGAGGGGGGGCTCTGGAAACACCATATATTTT
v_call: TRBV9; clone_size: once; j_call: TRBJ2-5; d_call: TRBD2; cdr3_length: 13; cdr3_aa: CASSIAGEETQYF; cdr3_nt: TGTGCCAGCAGCATAGCGGGGGAAGAGACCCAGTACTTC
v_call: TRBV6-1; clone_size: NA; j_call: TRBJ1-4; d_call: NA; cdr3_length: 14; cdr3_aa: CASSDFGTRAKLFF; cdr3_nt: TGTGCCAGCAGTGATTTTGGGACAAGAGCAAAACTGTTTTTT